The 5 T cell receptor beta chains below all came from one sample that was sequenced in a study of vaccination effects on CD4 cells after COVID-19 (dated by TCRdb to the early 2020s). These receptors' antigens are unknown. Libraries came from the immunoSEQ multiplex PCR assay. Here the immuneACCESS table is served through TCRdb, limited to in-frame sequences with V and J called. Missing clones are a known gap in these copies; in checked studies unresolved V genes cover under half, and the rest lacks a known reason. Recorded for this sample are under 80,000 clones; about 80% of them occurred a single time. The ten largest make up 1% to 1.5% of the sample. To identify antigen-specific CD4+ T cell clonotypes by their expansion, the ViraFEST assay first stimulated PBMC with viral peptide pools and then applied TCR sequencing. After around eleven days of culture, CD4+ T cells were isolated with the EasySep CD4+ T cell isolation kit. Participants received two doses of either the BNT162b2 or the mRNA-1273 mRNA SARS-CoV-2 vaccine.

The starting material was CD4+ T cells from PBMCs cultured with HCoV-229E spike peptides, obtained after COVID-19 vaccination. The sample's cell subset or site label is to be understood as: HCoV-229E spike overlapping peptide pool stimulation. These receptors all come from a human donor who received a COVID-19 vaccine.

The chain combines TRBV5-1 with TRBJ2-5, with unresolved D. With 1 base removed from V and 1 base from J, the gap between germline ends came to 11 bases. This CDR3 contains 15 residues. The germline gives CDR1 SGHRS, CDR2 YFSETQ. This CDR3 is CASSLYGIGQETQYF. The CDR3 bases are TGCGCCAGCAGCTTGTATGGGATCGGCCAAGAGACCCAGTACTTC.

The chain combines TRBV2 with TRBJ1-1, with TRBD1 as a possible D gene (6 bases). CDR1 is SNHLY, CDR2 FYNNEI, per germline. V was shortened by 6 bases and J by 2 bases, with 13 bases between the two germline ends. This CDR3 region has 14 residues. The CDR3 loop reads CASRRGVGNTEAFF. The CDR3, as DNA: TGTGCCAGCAGAAGGGGGGTTGGAAACACTGAAGCTTTCTTT.

This clone occurred a few times. This chain joins TRBV28 and TRBJ2-1; 11 nucleotides align to TRBD2. The length of the CDR3 is 16 residues. The ends lost 2 bases at V and 2 bases at J; junction bases unmatched: 2. CDR1 and CDR2 (germline): MDHEN, SYDVKM. This CDR3 is CASSLLSGGAYNEQFF. CDR3 DNA sequence: TGTGCCAGCAGTTTACTTAGCGGGGGGGCCTACAATGAGCAGTTCTTC.

The CDR3 coding sequence is TGTGCTAGTGGTTTGGTACTGGACACCATATATTTT. Amino acid sequence: CASGLVLDTIYF. The chain links TRBV12-5 to TRBJ1-3, with D unclear. CDR3 length: 12 residues. Trimming took 0 bases from V and 8 from J, leaving 5 bases between them. Germline CDR1 LGHNT, CDR2 FRNRAP.

This sequence joins TRBV12-3 or TRBV12-4 and TRBJ1-1; no firm D call. The CDR3 runs to 13 residues. V was pared by 5 bases and J by 6 bases, with 13 bases between. The CDR3 nucleotides are TGTGCCAGCAGTCCTTCCGGGTGGGCTGAAGCTTTCTTT. As protein: CASSPSGWAEAFF.